This TCR beta chain originates from a study of T cell changes during pregnancy in multiple sclerosis. This CDR3 comprises 11 residues. V lost 8 bases and J lost 8, with 15 bases in between. Germline V gives CDR1 DFQATT, CDR2 SNEGSKA (reference sequence). Data came from immunoSEQ multiplex PCR; TCRdb stores just in-frame clones and leaves some out. The sample has around 77,000 clones, 90% to 95% seen once. This receptor was taken from a female donor in good health, enrolled as a control in a pregnancy study. This chain links TRBV20-1 with TRBJ1-2; D unclear. Sequenced material: peripheral blood, taken in the third trimester of pregnancy. This chain's CDR3 is CSTFISRGYTF. CDR3 in DNA: TGCAGTACCTTTATTTCTCGGGGCTACACCTTC.